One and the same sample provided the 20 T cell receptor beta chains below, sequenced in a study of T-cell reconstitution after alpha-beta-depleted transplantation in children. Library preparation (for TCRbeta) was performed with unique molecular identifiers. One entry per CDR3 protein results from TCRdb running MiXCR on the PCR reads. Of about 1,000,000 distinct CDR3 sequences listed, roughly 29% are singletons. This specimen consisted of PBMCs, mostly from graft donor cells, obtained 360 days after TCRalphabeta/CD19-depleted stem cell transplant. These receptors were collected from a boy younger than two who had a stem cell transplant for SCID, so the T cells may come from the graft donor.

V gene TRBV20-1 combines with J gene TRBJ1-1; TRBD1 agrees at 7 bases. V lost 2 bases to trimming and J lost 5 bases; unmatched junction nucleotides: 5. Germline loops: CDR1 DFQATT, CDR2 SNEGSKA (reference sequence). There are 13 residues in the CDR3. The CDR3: CSARYRGRTEAFF. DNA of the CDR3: TGCAGTGCTAGATACAGGGGAAGGACTGAAGCTTTCTTT.

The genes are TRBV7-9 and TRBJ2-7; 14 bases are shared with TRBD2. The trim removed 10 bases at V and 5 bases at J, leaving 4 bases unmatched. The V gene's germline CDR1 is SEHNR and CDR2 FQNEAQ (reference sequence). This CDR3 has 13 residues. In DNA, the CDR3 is TGTGCCACCGGGACTAGCGGGGGAGACGAGCAGTACTTC. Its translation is CATGTSGGDEQYF. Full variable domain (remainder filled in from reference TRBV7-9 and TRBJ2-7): DTGVSQNPRHKITKRGQNVTFRCDPISEHNRLYWYRQTLGQGPEFLTYFQNEAQLEKSRLLSDRFSAERPKGSFSTLEIQRTEQGDSAMYLCATGTSGGDEQYFGPGTRLTVT.

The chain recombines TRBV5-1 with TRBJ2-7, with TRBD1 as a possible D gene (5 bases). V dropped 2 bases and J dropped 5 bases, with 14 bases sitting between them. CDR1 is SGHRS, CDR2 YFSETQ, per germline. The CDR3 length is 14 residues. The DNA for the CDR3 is TGCGCCAGCAGCTTAAATCCAGGGTATGACGAGCAGTACTTC. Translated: CASSLNPGYDEQYF.

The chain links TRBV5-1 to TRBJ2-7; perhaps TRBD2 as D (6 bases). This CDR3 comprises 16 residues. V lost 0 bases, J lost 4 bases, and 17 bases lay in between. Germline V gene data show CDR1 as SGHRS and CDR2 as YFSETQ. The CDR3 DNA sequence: TGCGCCAGCAGCTTGGCCGGGGGACTCATCGTTTACGAGCAGTACTTC. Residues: CASSLAGGLIVYEQYF.

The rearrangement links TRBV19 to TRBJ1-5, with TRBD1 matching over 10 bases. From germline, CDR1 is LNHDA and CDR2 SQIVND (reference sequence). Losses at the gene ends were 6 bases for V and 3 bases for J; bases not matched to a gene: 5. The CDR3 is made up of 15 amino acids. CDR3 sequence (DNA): TGTGCCAGTAGGGGACAGGGGCTTCTCAATCAGCCCCAGCATTTT. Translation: CASRGQGLLNQPQHF.

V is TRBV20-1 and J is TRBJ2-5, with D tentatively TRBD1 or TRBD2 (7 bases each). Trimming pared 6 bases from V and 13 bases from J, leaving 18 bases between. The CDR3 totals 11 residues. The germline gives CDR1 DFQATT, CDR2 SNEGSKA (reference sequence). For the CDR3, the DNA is TGCAGTGCGTCGACAGGGCGGGGGCCGTACTTC. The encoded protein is CSASTGRGPYF.

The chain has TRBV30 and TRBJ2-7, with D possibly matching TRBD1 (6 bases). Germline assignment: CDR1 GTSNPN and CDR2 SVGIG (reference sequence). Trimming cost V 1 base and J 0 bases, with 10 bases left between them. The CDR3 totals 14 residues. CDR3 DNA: TGTGCCTGGAGTGCGAACAGGGCCTCCTACGAGCAGTACTTC. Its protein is CAWSANRASYEQYF.

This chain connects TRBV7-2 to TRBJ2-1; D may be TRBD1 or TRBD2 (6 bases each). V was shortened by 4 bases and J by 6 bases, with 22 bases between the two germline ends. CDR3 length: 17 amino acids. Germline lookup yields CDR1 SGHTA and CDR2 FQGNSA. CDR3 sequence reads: CASSYPTGRSSSNEQFF. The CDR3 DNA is TGTGCCAGCAGCTATCCCACAGGGAGGAGCAGCTCCAATGAGCAGTTCTTC.

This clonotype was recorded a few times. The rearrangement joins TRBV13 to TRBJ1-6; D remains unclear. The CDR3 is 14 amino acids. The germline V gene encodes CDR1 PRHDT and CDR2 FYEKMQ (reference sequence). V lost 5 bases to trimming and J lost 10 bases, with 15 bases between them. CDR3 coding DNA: TGTGCCAGCAGCCCCCCCGGCTACCGGTCACCCCTCCACTTT. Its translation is CASSPPGYRSPLHF.

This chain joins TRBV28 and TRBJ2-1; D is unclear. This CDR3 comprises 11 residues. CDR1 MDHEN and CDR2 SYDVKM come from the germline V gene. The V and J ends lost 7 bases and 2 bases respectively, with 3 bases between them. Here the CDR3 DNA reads TGTGCCAGCATGGCCTACAATGAGCAGTTCTTC. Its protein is CASMAYNEQFF.

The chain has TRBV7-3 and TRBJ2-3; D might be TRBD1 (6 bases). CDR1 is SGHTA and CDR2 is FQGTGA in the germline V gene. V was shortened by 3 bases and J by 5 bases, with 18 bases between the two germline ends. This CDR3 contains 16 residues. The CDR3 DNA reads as TGTGCCAGCAGCTTGGGTCTTCGGACAGAGGGAGATACGCAGTATTTT. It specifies CASSLGLRTEGDTQYF.

CDR3 in amino acids: CASSYSIGVEAFF. As DNA, the CDR3 is TGTGCCAGCAGTTACTCGATTGGGGTGGAAGCTTTCTTT. The chain carries TRBV6-5 and TRBJ1-1, with D unresolved. Germline V gives CDR1 MNHEY, CDR2 SVGAGI. V lost 0 bases, J lost 8 bases, and 10 bases lay in between. The CDR3 covers 13 residues.

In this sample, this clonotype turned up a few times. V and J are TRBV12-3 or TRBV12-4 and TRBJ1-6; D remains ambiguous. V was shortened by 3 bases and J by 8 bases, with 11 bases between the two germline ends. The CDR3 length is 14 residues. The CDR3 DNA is TGTGCCAGCAGTTTCTCGCAGAATTATTCACCCCTCCACTTT. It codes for CASSFSQNYSPLHF.

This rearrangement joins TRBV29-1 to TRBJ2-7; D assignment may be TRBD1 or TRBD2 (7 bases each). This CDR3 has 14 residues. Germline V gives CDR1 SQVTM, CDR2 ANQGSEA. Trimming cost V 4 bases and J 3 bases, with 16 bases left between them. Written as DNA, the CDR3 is TGCAGCGTTGCGGGAGGACAGGTCGGCTACGAGCAGTACTTC. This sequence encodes CSVAGGQVGYEQYF.

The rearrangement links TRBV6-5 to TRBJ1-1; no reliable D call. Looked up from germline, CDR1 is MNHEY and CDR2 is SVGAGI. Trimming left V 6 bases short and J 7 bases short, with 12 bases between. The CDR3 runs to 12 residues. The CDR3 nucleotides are TGTGCCAGCAGGCGATTGGGAGTTGAAGCTTTCTTT. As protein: CASRRLGVEAFF.

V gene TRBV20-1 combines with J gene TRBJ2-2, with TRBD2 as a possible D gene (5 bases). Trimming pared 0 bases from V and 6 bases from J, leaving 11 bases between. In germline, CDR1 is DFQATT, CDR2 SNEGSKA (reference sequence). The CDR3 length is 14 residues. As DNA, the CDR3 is TGCAGTGCTAGAGATTTATTCGGGGCCGGGGAGCTGTTTTTT. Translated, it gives CSARDLFGAGELFF.

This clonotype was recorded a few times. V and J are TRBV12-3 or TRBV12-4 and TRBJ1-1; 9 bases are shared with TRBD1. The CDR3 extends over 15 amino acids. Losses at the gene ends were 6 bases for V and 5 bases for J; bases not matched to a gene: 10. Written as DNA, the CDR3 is TGTGCCAGCAGCAGAACAGGGGGCGGTAAGACTGAAGCTTTCTTT. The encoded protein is CASSRTGGGKTEAFF.

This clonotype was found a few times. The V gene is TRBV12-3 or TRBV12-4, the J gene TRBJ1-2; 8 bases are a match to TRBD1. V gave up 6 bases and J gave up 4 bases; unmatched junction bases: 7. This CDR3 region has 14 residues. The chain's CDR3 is CASRQTGGRYGYTF. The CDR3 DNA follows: TGTGCCAGCAGACAAACAGGGGGACGCTATGGCTACACCTTC.

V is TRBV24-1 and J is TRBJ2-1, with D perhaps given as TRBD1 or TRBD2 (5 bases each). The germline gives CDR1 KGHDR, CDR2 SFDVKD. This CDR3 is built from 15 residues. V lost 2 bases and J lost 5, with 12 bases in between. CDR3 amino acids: CATSDSGTADNEQFF. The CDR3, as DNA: TGTGCCACCAGTGATTCCGGGACGGCAGACAATGAGCAGTTCTTC.

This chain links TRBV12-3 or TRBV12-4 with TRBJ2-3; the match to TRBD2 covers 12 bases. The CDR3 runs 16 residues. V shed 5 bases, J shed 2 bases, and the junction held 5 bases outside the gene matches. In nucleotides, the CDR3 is TGTGCCAGCAGTGGCCGACTAGCGGGGGACACAGATACGCAGTATTTT. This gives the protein CASSGRLAGDTDTQYF.